This T cell receptor (beta chain) was sequenced in a study of CD8+ T cells in alopecia areata. Peripheral blood, together with lesional scalp punch biopsies, was collected from alopecia areata patients. The CDR3 sequence is 16 residues long. V lost 5 bases and J lost 7; bases outside the gene matches: 10. Germline V gene sequence: CDR1 SGHAT, CDR2 FQNNGV. cDNA reverse transcribed from extracted RNA served as the sequencing template. The repertoire was sequenced with immunoSEQ multiplex PCR; TCRdb's copy has only in-frame clones and lacks some. The sample carries about 12,000 clones, 57% recorded once.

This receptor was taken from a human donor with alopecia areata. The chain employs TRBV11-2 and TRBJ2-1; 11 bases agree with TRBD2. Input material: skin. The CDR3 DNA reads as TGTGCCAGCAGCGCACATAGCGGGGGGGCGGGAAATGAGCAGTTCTTC. It codes for CASSAHSGGAGNEQFF.